The present T cell receptor (beta chain) was sequenced within a study of CD8 T cells in Susac syndrome. Study outcomes and limitations: The study found that Susac CD8+ clonal expansion peaked in TEMRA cells and active patients.

The RNA input was roughly 0.45 to 1 ug, and it was reverse transcribed with random hexamers. TCRdb itself ran the immunoSEQ multiplex PCR reads through MiXCR, one entry per CDR3 protein. The sample has tens of thousands of distinct CDR3 sequences; roughly 94% are singletons. For this clonotype: What it recognizes is unknown.

The CDR3 has 14 residues. Trimming at V came to 4 bases and at J to 4 bases, leaving 6 bases not matched to a gene. The V gene's germline CDR1 is LGHDT and CDR2 YNNKEL (reference sequence). The V gene is TRBV3-1, the J gene TRBJ2-7, with TRBD2 matching over 8 bases. The TCR comes from a human donor with Susac syndrome. Sequencing used CD8+ T cells from PBMCs. DNA for the CDR3: TGTGCCAGCAGCCCCGGGACTAGAGTGTACGAGCAGTACTTC. Its translation is CASSPGTRVYEQYF.